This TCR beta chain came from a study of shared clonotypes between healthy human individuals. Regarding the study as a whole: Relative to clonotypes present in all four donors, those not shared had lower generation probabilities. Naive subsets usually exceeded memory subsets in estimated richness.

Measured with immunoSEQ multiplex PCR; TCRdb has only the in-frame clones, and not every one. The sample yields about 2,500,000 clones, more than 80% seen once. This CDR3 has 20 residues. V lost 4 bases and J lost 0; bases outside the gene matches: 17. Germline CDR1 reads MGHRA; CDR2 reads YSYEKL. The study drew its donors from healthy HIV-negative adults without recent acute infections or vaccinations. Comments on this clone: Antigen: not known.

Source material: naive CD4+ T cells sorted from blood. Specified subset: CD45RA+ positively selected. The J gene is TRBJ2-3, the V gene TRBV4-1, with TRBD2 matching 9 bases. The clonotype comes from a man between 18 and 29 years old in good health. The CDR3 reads CASSRGEGGGASISTDTQYF. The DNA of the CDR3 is TGCGCCAGCAGCCGGGGAGAGGGCGGGGGGGCCTCGATTAGCACAGATACGCAGTATTTT.